Listed below are T cell receptor beta chains from one sample, sequenced in a study of blood T cell repertoires in COVID-19. Repertoires were generated with immunoSEQ multiplex PCR, while TCRdb's copy carries only in-frame clones and drops some. Altogether approximately 150,000 clones are present, around 82% being singletons, with the ten largest covering roughly 2%. Specimen: peripheral blood. Receptors were obtained from a woman of 80 years or more with acute or convalescent COVID-19. CDR3s include the opening cysteine and the closing phenylalanine or tryptophan. The D gene is left open where the match is weak. Clone size is stated in some rows and not others, as once, few, many or a class when expanded.

TRBV7-2,.,.,TRBJ1-2,CASSKSNYGYTF,TGTGCCAGCAGCAAATCAAACTATGGCTACACCTTC
TRBV10-3,.,.,TRBJ1-1,CASGEVTEAFF,TGTGCCTCCGGTGAGGTCACTGAAGCTTTCTTT
TRBV15,.,TRBD2,TRBJ2-1,CATSRGLAGVENEQFF,TGTGCCACCAGCAGGGGACTAGCGGGAGTCGAAAATGAGCAGTTCTTC
TRBV19,.,TRBD2,TRBJ2-1,CASSRGLAGPTKQFF,TGTGCCAGTAGTAGGGGACTAGCGGGACCGACCAAGCAGTTCTTC
TRBV3-1/TRBV3-2,.,TRBD2,TRBJ2-1,CASSQWAGGNNEQFF,TGTGCCAGCAGCCAATGGGCGGGGGGAAACAATGAGCAGTTCTTC
TRBV19,.,.,TRBJ2-7,CASSIQDSGLEQYF,TGTGCCAGTAGTATACAGGACAGTGGGCTCGAGCAGTACTTC
TRBV9,.,TRBD2,TRBJ2-7,CASSVGAGALEQYF,TGTGCCAGCAGCGTAGGAGCGGGAGCTCTCGAGCAGTACTTC
TRBV7-9,.,.,TRBJ1-4,CASSFQGAAEKLFF,TGTGCCAGCAGCTTTCAAGGGGCTGCCGAAAAACTGTTTTTT
TRBV3-1/TRBV3-2,once,.,TRBJ1-3,CASSLSSGNTIYF,TGTGCCAGCAGCCTCTCCTCTGGAAACACCATATATTTT
TRBV5-1,.,TRBD1,TRBJ1-4,CASSWGTATNEKLFF,TGCGCCAGCAGCTGGGGGACAGCAACTAATGAAAAACTGTTTTTT
TRBV19,.,TRBD1,TRBJ2-2,CASTRQGETGELFF,TGTGCCAGTACAAGACAGGGGGAGACCGGGGAGCTGTTTTTT
TRBV7-9,once,.,TRBJ2-5,CASSLGIGQGETQYF,TGTGCCAGCAGCTTAGGGATCGGGCAGGGGGAGACCCAGTACTTC
TRBV19,.,TRBD1,TRBJ1-2,CASSMIPGQGRYGYTF,TGTGCCAGTAGTATGATCCCGGGACAGGGGAGATATGGCTACACCTTC
TRBV30,.,TRBD1,TRBJ2-3,CAWSGRDRGPDTQYF,TGTGCCTGGAGTGGAAGGGACAGGGGGCCAGATACGCAGTATTTT
TRBV3-1/TRBV3-2,.,TRBD1,TRBJ2-1,CASSRGTGPYNEQFF,TGTGCCAGCAGCCGCGGGACAGGACCCTACAATGAGCAGTTCTTC
TRBV6-2/TRBV6-3,.,.,TRBJ1-6,CASSYPGGNSPLHF,TGTGCCAGCAGTTACCCCGGGGGGAATTCACCCCTCCACTTT
TRBV3-1/TRBV3-2,.,.,TRBJ1-5,CASSQQKGLAQHF,TGTGCCAGCAGCCAACAGAAGGGACTGGCCCAGCATTTT
TRBV2,.,TRBD1,TRBJ1-3,CASSEMRTGRGAGNTIYF,TGTGCCAGCAGTGAAATGAGGACAGGCAGGGGTGCAGGAAACACCATATATTTT
TRBV28,.,TRBD1,TRBJ1-5,CASSTAGQGDQPQHF,TGTGCCAGCAGTACCGCCGGGCAGGGGGATCAGCCCCAGCATTTT
TRBV2,.,.,TRBJ2-7,CASIPPRSRSAYEQYF,TGTGCCAGCATCCCCCCCCGGAGTCGCTCGGCCTACGAGCAGTACTTC
TRBV20-1,.,.,TRBJ1-1,CSASSFMNTEAFF,TGCAGTGCTAGTTCATTCATGAACACTGAAGCTTTCTTT
TRBV14,.,.,TRBJ2-3,CASSRKSSSVKDTQYF,TGTGCCAGCAGCCGAAAGTCCTCTAGCGTAAAAGATACGCAGTATTTT